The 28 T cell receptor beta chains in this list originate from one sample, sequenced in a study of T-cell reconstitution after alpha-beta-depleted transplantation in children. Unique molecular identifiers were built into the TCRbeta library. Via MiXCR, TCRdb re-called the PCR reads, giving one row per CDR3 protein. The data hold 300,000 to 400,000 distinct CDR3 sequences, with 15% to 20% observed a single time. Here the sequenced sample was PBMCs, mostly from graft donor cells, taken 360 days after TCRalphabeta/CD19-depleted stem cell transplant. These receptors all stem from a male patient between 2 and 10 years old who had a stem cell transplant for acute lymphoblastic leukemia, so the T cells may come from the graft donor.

The CDR3 spells CASSFRQGGGGELFF. In DNA form, the CDR3 reads TGTGCCAGCAGTTTCCGACAGGGTGGTGGGGGGGAGCTGTTTTTT. The chain combines TRBV12-3 or TRBV12-4 with TRBJ2-2, with TRBD1 identical over 7 bases. Trimming took 3 bases from V and 8 from J; bases not matched to a gene: 9. This CDR3 contains 15 residues.

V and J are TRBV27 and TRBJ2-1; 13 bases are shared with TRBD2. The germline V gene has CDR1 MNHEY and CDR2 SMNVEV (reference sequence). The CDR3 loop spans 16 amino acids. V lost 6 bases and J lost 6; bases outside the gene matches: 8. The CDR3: CASSPMGLAGPNEQFF. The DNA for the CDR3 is TGTGCCAGCAGCCCCATGGGACTAGCGGGACCCAATGAGCAGTTCTTC.

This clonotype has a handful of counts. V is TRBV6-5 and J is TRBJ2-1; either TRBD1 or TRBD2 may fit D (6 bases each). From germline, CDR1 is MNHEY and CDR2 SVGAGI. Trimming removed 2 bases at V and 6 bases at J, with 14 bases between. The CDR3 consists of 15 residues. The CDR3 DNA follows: TGTGCCAGCAGTTACCCCAGGGGAGGAGGCAATGAGCAGTTCTTC. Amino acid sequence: CASSYPRGGGNEQFF.

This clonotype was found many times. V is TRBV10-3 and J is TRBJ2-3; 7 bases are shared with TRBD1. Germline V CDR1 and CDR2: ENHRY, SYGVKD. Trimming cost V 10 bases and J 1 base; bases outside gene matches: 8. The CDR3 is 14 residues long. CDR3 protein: CATMTGSGTDTQYF. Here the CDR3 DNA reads TGTGCCACGATGACAGGGAGTGGCACAGATACGCAGTATTTT.

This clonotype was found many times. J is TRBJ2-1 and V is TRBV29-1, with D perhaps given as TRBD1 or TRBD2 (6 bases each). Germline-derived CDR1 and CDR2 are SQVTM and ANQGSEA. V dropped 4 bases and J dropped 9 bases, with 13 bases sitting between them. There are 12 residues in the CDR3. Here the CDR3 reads CSVVWGAAEQFF. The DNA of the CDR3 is TGCAGCGTTGTTTGGGGGGCGGCTGAGCAGTTCTTC.

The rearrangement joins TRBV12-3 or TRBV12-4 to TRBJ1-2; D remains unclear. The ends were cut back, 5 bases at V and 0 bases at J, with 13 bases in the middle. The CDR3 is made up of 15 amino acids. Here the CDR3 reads CASSRTDPSNYGYTF. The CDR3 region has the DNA TGTGCCAGCAGTCGGACGGACCCCTCTAACTATGGCTACACCTTC.

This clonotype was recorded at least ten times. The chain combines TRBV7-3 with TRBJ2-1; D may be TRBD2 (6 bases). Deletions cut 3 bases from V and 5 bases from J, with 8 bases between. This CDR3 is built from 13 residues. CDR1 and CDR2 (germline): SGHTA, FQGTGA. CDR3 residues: CASSLERDNEQFF. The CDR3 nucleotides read TGTGCCAGCAGCTTGGAGCGGGACAATGAGCAGTTCTTC.

As DNA, the CDR3 is TGTGCCAGCAGCTTATTAACTAGCGGGATAAATGAGCAGTTCTTC. Translating it yields CASSLLTSGINEQFF. V and J are TRBV7-6 and TRBJ2-1; 10 nucleotides align to TRBD2. Trimming removed 2 bases from V and 7 bases from J; junction bases left unmatched: 5. The CDR3 extends over 15 amino acids. Germline loops: CDR1 SGHVS, CDR2 FNYEAQ.

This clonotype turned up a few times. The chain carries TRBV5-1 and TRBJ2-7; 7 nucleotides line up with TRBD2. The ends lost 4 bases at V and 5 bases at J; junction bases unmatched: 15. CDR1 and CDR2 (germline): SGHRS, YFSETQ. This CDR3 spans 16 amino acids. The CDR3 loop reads CASSLVPPGGGDEQYF. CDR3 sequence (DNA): TGCGCCAGCAGCCTAGTGCCACCGGGAGGAGGAGACGAGCAGTACTTC.

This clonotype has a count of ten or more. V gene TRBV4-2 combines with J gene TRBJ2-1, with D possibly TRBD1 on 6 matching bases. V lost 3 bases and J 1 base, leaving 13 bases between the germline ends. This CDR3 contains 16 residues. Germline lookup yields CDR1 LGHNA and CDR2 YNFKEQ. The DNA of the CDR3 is TGTGCCAGCAGCCAGCAGCCTCAGGGGTCCTACAATGAGCAGTTCTTC. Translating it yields CASSQQPQGSYNEQFF.

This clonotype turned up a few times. The DNA of the CDR3 is TGTGCCAGCTCCGATTCCATCTACGAGCAGTACTTC. Its protein product is CASSDSIYEQYF. This sequence joins TRBV6-5 and TRBJ2-7, with D unclear. The germline gives CDR1 MNHEY, CDR2 SVGAGI. The CDR3 totals 12 residues. The germline V and J ends were trimmed by 8 bases and 3 bases, with 11 bases remaining between them.

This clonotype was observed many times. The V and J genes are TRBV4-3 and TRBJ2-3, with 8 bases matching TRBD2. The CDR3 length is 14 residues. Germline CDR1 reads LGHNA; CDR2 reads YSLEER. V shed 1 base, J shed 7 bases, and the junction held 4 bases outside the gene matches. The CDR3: CASSQGTSSNTQYF. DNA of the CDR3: TGCGCCAGCAGCCAAGGGACTAGCTCAAATACGCAGTATTTT.

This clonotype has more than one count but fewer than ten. The CDR3 here is CSARVLAGGPYNEQFF. For the CDR3, the DNA is TGCAGTGCTAGAGTTCTAGCGGGAGGGCCATACAATGAGCAGTTCTTC. The genes are TRBV20-1 and TRBJ2-1; 12 bases are shared with TRBD2. The CDR3 length is 16 residues. The junction had 5 bases not matched to a gene; V was cut back by 1 base and J by 4 bases. Germline assignment: CDR1 DFQATT and CDR2 SNEGSKA (reference sequence).

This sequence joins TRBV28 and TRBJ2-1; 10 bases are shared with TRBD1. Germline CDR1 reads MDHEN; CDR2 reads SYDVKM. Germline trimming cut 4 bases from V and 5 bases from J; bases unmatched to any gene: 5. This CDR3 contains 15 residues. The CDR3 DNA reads TGTGCCAGCAGTTCGATGGGACAGGGGAACAATGAGCAGTTCTTC. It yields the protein CASSSMGQGNNEQFF.

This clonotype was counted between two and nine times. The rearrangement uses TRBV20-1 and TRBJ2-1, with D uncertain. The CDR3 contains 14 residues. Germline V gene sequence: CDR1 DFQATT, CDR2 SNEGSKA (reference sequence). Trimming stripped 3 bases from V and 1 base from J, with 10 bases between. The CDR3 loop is CSASVRDSYNEQFF. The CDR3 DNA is TGCAGTGCTAGTGTACGAGATTCCTACAATGAGCAGTTCTTC.

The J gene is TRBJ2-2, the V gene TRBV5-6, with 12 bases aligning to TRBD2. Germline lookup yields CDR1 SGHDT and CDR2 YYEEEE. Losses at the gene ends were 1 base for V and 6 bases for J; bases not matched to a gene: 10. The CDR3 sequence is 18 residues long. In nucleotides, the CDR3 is TGTGCCAGCAGCTTGTACCTCTCTAGCGGGAGGGTACCCGGGGAGCTGTTTTTT. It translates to CASSLYLSSGRVPGELFF. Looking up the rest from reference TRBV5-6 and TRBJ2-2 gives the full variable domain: DAGVTQSPTHLIKTRGQQVTLRCSPKSGHDTVSWYQQALGQGPQFIFQYYEEEERQRGNFPDRFSGHQFPNYSSELNVNALLLGDSALYLCASSLYLSSGRVPGELFFGEGSRLTVL.

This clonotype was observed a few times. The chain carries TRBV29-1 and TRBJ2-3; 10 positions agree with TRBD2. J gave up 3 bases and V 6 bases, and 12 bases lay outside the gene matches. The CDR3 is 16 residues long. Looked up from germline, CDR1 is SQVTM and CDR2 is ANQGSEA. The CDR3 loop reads CSVCYSGRAWTDTQYF. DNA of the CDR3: TGCAGCGTATGTTACAGCGGGAGGGCGTGGACAGATACGCAGTATTTT.

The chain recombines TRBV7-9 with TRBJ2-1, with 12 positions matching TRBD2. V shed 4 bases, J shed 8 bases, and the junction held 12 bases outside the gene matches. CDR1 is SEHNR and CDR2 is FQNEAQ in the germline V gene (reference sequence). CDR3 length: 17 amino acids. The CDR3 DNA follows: TGTGCCAGCAGCTCTACGTCTAGCGGGAGGGCCCGGGATGAGCAGTTCTTC. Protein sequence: CASSSTSSGRARDEQFF.

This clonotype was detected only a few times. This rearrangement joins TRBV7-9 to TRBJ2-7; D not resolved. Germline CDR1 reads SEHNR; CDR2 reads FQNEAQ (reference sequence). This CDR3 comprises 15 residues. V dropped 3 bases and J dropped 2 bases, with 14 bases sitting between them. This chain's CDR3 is CASSFSSGATYEQYF. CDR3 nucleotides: TGTGCCAGCAGCTTTAGTTCAGGAGCTACCTACGAGCAGTACTTC.

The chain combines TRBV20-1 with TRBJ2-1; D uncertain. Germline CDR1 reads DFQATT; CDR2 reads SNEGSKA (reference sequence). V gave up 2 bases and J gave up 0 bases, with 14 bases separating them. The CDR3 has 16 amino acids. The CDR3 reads CSARPVVPSSYNEQFF. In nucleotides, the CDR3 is TGCAGTGCTAGACCCGTGGTCCCGAGCTCCTACAATGAGCAGTTCTTC.

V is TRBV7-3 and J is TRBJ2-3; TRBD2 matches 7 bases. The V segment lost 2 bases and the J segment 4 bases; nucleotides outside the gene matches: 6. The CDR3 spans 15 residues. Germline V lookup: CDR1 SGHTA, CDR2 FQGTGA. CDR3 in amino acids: CASSLGGSRADTQYF. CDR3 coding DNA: TGTGCCAGCAGCTTAGGCGGGAGCAGGGCAGATACGCAGTATTTT.

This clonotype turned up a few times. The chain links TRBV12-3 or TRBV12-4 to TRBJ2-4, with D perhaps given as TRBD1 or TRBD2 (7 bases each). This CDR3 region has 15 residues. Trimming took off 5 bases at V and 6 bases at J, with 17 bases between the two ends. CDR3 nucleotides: TGTGCCAGCAGTGTCAGACAGGGCGGGGGAAACATTCAGTACTTC. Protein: CASSVRQGGGNIQYF.

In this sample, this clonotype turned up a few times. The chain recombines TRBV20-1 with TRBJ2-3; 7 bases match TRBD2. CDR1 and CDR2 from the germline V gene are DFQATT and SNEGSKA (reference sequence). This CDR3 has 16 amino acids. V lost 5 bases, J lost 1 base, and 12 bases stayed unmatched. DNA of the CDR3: TGCAGTGCTTGGGGGAGGGGCGGGACGGGCACAGATACGCAGTATTTT. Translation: CSAWGRGGTGTDTQYF.

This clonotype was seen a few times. CDR3 sequence (DNA): TGTGCCAGCAGCTTGGTCGGGGACATTGCCTACGAGCAGTACTTC. This codes for CASSLVGDIAYEQYF. The chain uses TRBV5-5 and TRBJ2-7, with D tentatively TRBD1 (6 bases). Germline V lookup: CDR1 SGHKS, CDR2 YYEKEE (reference sequence). Trimming removed 0 bases at V and 2 bases at J, with 12 bases between. This CDR3 spans 15 amino acids.

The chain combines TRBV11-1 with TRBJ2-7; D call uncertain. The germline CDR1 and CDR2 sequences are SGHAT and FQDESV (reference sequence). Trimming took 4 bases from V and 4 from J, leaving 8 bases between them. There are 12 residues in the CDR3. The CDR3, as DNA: TGTGCCAGCAGCTCCCGGAAATACGAGCAGTACTTC. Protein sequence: CASSSRKYEQYF.

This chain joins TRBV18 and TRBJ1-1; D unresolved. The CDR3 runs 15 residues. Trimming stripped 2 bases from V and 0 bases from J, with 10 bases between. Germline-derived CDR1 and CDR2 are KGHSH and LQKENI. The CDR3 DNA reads TGTGCCAGCTCACCATCAGGTGGGCTGAACACTGAAGCTTTCTTT. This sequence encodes CASSPSGGLNTEAFF. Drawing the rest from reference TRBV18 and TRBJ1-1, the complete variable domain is NAGVMQNPRHLVRRRGQEARLRCSPMKGHSHVYWYRQLPEEGLKFMVYLQKENIIDESGMPKERFSAEFPKEGPSILRIQQVVRGDSAAYFCASSPSGGLNTEAFFGQGTRLTVV.

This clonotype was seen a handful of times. The CDR3: CASSLLADSYNEQFF. The CDR3 DNA follows: TGTGCCAGCAGCCTACTAGCGGACTCCTACAATGAGCAGTTCTTC. The chain carries TRBV7-2 and TRBJ2-1; TRBD2 matches 8 bases. The germline V gene has CDR1 SGHTA and CDR2 FQGNSA. This CDR3 comprises 15 residues. V gave up 5 bases and J gave up 0 bases; unmatched junction bases: 3.

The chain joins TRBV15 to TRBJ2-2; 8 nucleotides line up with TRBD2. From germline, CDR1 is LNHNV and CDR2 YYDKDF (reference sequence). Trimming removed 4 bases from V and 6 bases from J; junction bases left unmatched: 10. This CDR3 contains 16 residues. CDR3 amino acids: CATSTGGGNYAGELFF. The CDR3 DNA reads TGTGCCACCAGCACGGGAGGGGGAAACTACGCCGGGGAGCTGTTTTTT. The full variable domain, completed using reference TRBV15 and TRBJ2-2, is DAMVIQNPRYQVTQFGKPVTLSCSQTLNHNVMYWYQQKSSQAPKLLFHYYDKDFNNEADTPDNFQSRRPNTSFCFLDIRSPGLGDTAMYLCATSTGGGNYAGELFFGEGSRLTVL.